What follows are 23 T cell receptor beta chains derived from one specimen sequenced in a study of T cell responses to AZD1222 COVID-19 vaccine. Here immunoSEQ multiplex PCR was the method, and the copy in TCRdb shows in-frame clones only, minus some. The table lists some 150,000 clones, about nine tenths of them singletons. This specimen was peripheral blood, taken after recovery from COVID-19. The receptor set was obtained from an adult who had recovered from COVID-19.

Of note for this clone: Other DNA sequences in the sample encode the same CDR3. V gene TRBV27 combines with J gene TRBJ1-1; possible D gene TRBD1, 6 bases. CDR3 length: 13 residues. Between the trimmed V and J ends, which lost 5 bases and 5 bases, there was a span of 12 bases. Per the germline V gene, CDR1 is MNHEY and CDR2 is SMNVEV (reference sequence). In nucleotides, the CDR3 is TGTGCCAGCAGTCTCCAGGGGCGTACTGAAGCTTTCTTT. Translating it yields CASSLQGRTEAFF.

This rearrangement joins TRBV7-2 to TRBJ1-1; 8 bases agree with TRBD1. Germline V gives CDR1 SGHTA, CDR2 FQGNSA. J gave up 11 bases and V 1 base, and 12 bases lay outside the gene matches. CDR3 length equals 15 residues. The DNA of the CDR3 is TGTGCCAGCAGCTTAGGGGGGGGACAGGCCCTAAGGGCTTTCTTT. Translated, it gives CASSLGGGQALRAFF. The complete variable domain, with remaining parts taken from reference TRBV7-2 and TRBJ1-1, reads GAGVSQSPSNKVTEKGKDVELRCDPISGHTALYWYRQSLGQGLEFLIYFQGNSAPDKSGLPSDRFSAERTGGSVSTLTIQRTQQEDSAVYLCASSLGGGQALRAFFGQGTRLTVV.

This clone was seen a handful of times. The chain links TRBV2 to TRBJ2-1, with D unresolved. Trimming stripped 4 bases from V and 4 bases from J, with 11 bases between. CDR3 length: 14 amino acids. CDR1 and CDR2 (germline): SNHLY, FYNNEI. This chain's CDR3 is CASSAVPAYNEQFF. In DNA, the CDR3 is TGTGCCAGCAGTGCGGTTCCCGCGTACAATGAGCAGTTCTTC.

This sequence joins TRBV5-4 and TRBJ2-2; possibly TRBD2 for D (7 bases). V was shortened by 0 bases and J by 5 bases, with 14 bases between the two germline ends. CDR1 is SGHNT and CDR2 is YYREEE in the germline V gene (reference sequence). The CDR3 has 16 amino acids. CDR3 in amino acids: CASSLVGRGGTGELFF. CDR3 nucleotide sequence: TGTGCCAGCAGCTTGGTAGGCAGGGGAGGGACCGGGGAGCTGTTTTTT.

The chain is built from TRBV27 and TRBJ1-2; no reliable D call. Germline lookup yields CDR1 MNHEY and CDR2 SMNVEV (reference sequence). CDR3 length: 19 residues. V was cut by 1 base and J by 2 bases, with 23 bases left in between. The CDR3 protein is CASSLYIGETPNSNYGYTF. DNA for the CDR3: TGTGCCAGCAGTTTATATATCGGGGAGACACCAAACTCCAACTATGGCTACACCTTC.

The chain couples TRBV7-2 to TRBJ2-5, with a tentative D call TRBD1 (6 bases). Trimming left V 8 bases short and J 5 bases short, with 27 bases between. This CDR3 has 17 amino acids. Germline V lookup: CDR1 SGHTA, CDR2 FQGNSA. CDR3: CASHTPRRGGDVETQYF. The DNA for the CDR3 is TGTGCCAGCCACACCCCGAGAAGAGGGGGAGATGTGGAGACCCAGTACTTC.

V usage is TRBV4-1 and J usage is TRBJ1-1, with TRBD1 identical over 10 bases. The CDR3 has 14 amino acids. Germline V CDR1 and CDR2: MGHRA, YSYEKL. V lost 5 bases, J lost 6 bases, and 6 bases stayed unmatched. CDR3 region: CASSGPGTGAEAFF. The CDR3 bases are TGCGCCAGCAGCGGACCCGGGACAGGGGCTGAAGCTTTCTTT.

The chain uses TRBV7-9 and TRBJ1-5, with no clear D. The CDR3 consists of 16 residues. In germline, CDR1 is SEHNR, CDR2 FQNEAQ (reference sequence). Trimming cost V 3 bases and J 3 bases, with 15 bases left between them. Here the CDR3 reads CASSFNSPGYNQPQHF. DNA of the CDR3: TGTGCCAGCAGCTTCAATTCCCCAGGATACAATCAGCCCCAGCATTTT.

The chain joins TRBV7-9 to TRBJ2-7; D is possibly TRBD1 (7 bases). CDR3 length: 14 amino acids. Germline V gene sequence: CDR1 SEHNR, CDR2 FQNEAQ (reference sequence). Trimming removed 1 base at V and 3 bases at J, with 10 bases between. CDR3 residues: CASSLGGDSYEQYF. CDR3 DNA sequence: TGTGCCAGCAGCTTAGGGGGGGACAGCTACGAGCAGTACTTC.

The rearrangement links TRBV6-5 to TRBJ2-3; TRBD2 aligns across 9 bases. Germline V gene sequence: CDR1 MNHEY, CDR2 SVGAGI. The CDR3 length is 15 residues. V was clipped by 2 bases and J by 5 bases; unmatched bases: 5. CDR3 nucleotides: TGTGCCAGCAGTTACCGGGGACTAGCTGGAGATACGCAGTATTTT. This encodes CASSYRGLAGDTQYF.

The chain joins TRBV10-1 to TRBJ2-1, with a weak D call TRBD1 (5 bases). The CDR3 extends over 12 amino acids. Germline V gene lookup returns CDR1 WNHNN and CDR2 SYGVQD (reference sequence). V was pared by 2 bases and J by 6 bases, with 5 bases between. The CDR3 sequence: CASSEQGNEQFF. DNA for the CDR3: TGCGCCAGCAGTGAGCAGGGCAATGAGCAGTTCTTC.

The V call is TRBV19, the J call TRBJ2-7, with D possibly being TRBD2 (6 bases). CDR1 LNHDA and CDR2 SQIVND come from the germline V gene (reference sequence). V lost 5 bases and J lost 7, with 21 bases in between. This CDR3 has 15 residues. This chain's CDR3 is CASSAGTRGVGEQYF. CDR3 nucleotide sequence: TGTGCCAGTAGTGCGGGGACGAGAGGAGTGGGGGAGCAGTACTTC. The full variable domain, in which reference TRBV19 and TRBJ2-7 provide the parts outside the CDR3, is DGGITQSPKYLFRKEGQNVTLSCEQNLNHDAMYWYRQDPGQGLRLIYYSQIVNDFQKGDIAEGYSVSREKKESFPLTVTSAQKNPTAFYLCASSAGTRGVGEQYFGPGTRLTVT.

The chain couples TRBV6-6 to TRBJ2-7, with D possibly being TRBD1 (6 bases). V was clipped by 5 bases and J by 3 bases, with 20 bases between them. CDR1 and CDR2 from the germline V gene are MNHNY and SVGAGI (reference sequence). The CDR3 contains 16 residues. CDR3 region: CASSGNRDTADYEQYF. In nucleotides, the CDR3 is TGTGCCAGCAGTGGCAACCGGGACACGGCGGACTACGAGCAGTACTTC.

The chain uses TRBV7-6 and TRBJ1-1; tentative D call: TRBD1 (5 bases). CDR1 and CDR2 from the germline V gene are SGHVS and FNYEAQ. The CDR3 covers 18 residues. Trimming pared 1 base from V and 5 bases from J, leaving 23 bases between. DNA of the CDR3: TGTGCCAGCAGCTTAGTCCGTCCTCTGGAAGGGACGGGGACTGAAGCTTTCTTT. Protein product: CASSLVRPLEGTGTEAFF.

This chain joins TRBV27 and TRBJ1-5, with 8 bases lining up with TRBD1. Trimming at V came to 5 bases and at J to 5 bases, leaving 2 bases not matched to a gene. The germline gives CDR1 MNHEY, CDR2 SMNVEV (reference sequence). This CDR3 is built from 13 residues. The CDR3 here is CASSTGGYQPQHF. In nucleotides, the CDR3 is TGTGCCAGCAGTACAGGGGGATATCAGCCCCAGCATTTT.

The V call is TRBV7-9, the J call TRBJ1-2, with D unresolved. CDR1 is SEHNR and CDR2 is FQNEAQ in the germline V gene (reference sequence). The CDR3 contains 14 residues. Trimming stripped 1 base from V and 3 bases from J, with 9 bases between. The CDR3: CASSLDRGYYGYTF. DNA of the CDR3: TGTGCCAGCAGCTTAGACCGAGGGTACTATGGCTACACCTTC.

The V and J genes are TRBV11-1 and TRBJ1-1, with a tentative D call TRBD1 (5 bases). Looked up from germline, CDR1 is SGHAT and CDR2 is FQDESV (reference sequence). The CDR3 is made up of 15 amino acids. Trimming shortened V by 1 base and J by 0 bases, and 9 bases separated the two germline ends. The CDR3 protein is CASSLGDGMNTEAFF. DNA for the CDR3: TGTGCCAGCAGCTTAGGGGACGGAATGAACACTGAAGCTTTCTTT. Supplemented by reference TRBV11-1 and TRBJ1-1, the full variable domain reads EAEVAQSPRYKITEKSQAVAFWCDPISGHATLYWYRQILGQGPELLVQFQDESVVDDSQLPKDRFSAERLKGVDSTLKIQPAELGDSAMYLCASSLGDGMNTEAFFGQGTRLTVV.

The chain recombines TRBV5-1 with TRBJ1-2; D remains unclear. The CDR3 is 13 amino acids. Trimming stripped 0 bases from V and 0 bases from J, with 3 bases between. In germline, CDR1 is SGHRS, CDR2 YFSETQ. CDR3 region: CASSLGPNYGYTF. As DNA, the CDR3 is TGCGCCAGCAGCTTGGGACCTAACTATGGCTACACCTTC. Combining the CDR3 with reference TRBV5-1 and TRBJ1-2 gives the whole variable domain KAGVTQTPRYLIKTRGQQVTLSCSPISGHRSVSWYQQTPGQGLQFLFEYFSETQRNKGNFPGRFSGRQFSNSRSEMNVSTLELGDSALYLCASSLGPNYGYTFGSGTRLTVV.

The rearrangement links TRBV29-1 to TRBJ2-3, with a tentative D call TRBD2 (6 bases). V was shortened by 5 bases and J by 3 bases, with 9 bases between the two germline ends. In germline, CDR1 is SQVTM, CDR2 ANQGSEA. This CDR3 is built from 12 residues. Here the CDR3 DNA reads TGCAGCGTTCGTCGGGGGACAGATACGCAGTATTTT. It yields the protein CSVRRGTDTQYF.

This chain joins TRBV6-2 or TRBV6-3 and TRBJ2-4, with D possibly being TRBD2 (5 bases). Germline V gives CDR1 MNHEY, CDR2 SVGEGT. V lost 2 bases to trimming and J lost 2 bases, with 10 bases between them. The CDR3 consists of 15 residues. The CDR3 here is CASSYRGLTKNIQYF. CDR3 DNA: TGTGCCAGCAGTTACCGGGGTTTGACCAAAAACATTCAGTACTTC.

The J gene is TRBJ2-2, the V gene TRBV19; 12 positions agree with TRBD1. J was trimmed by 8 bases and V by 10 bases; bases with no gene match: 11. The CDR3 runs to 15 residues. Germline CDR1 reads LNHDA; CDR2 reads SQIVND (reference sequence). CDR3 sequence reads: CAIDLGTGGFGELFF. Written as DNA, the CDR3 is TGTGCCATCGACCTCGGGACAGGGGGCTTTGGGGAGCTGTTTTTT.

The chain uses TRBV5-6 and TRBJ1-4; D gene uncertain. CDR3 size: 13 residues. CDR1 SGHDT and CDR2 YYEEEE come from the germline V gene. Trimming pared 1 base from V and 7 bases from J, leaving 8 bases between. CDR3: CASSLWAAEKLFF. The CDR3 region has the DNA TGTGCCAGCAGCTTGTGGGCGGCTGAAAAACTGTTTTTT.

The rearrangement uses TRBV28 and TRBJ2-7; D uncertain. This CDR3 is 15 amino acids long. In germline, CDR1 is MDHEN, CDR2 SYDVKM. V was clipped by 6 bases and J by 1 base, with 16 bases between them. The CDR3, as DNA: TGTGCCAGCAGAACATTATCAGGTGCATCCTACGAGCAGTACTTC. Amino acid sequence: CASRTLSGASYEQYF.